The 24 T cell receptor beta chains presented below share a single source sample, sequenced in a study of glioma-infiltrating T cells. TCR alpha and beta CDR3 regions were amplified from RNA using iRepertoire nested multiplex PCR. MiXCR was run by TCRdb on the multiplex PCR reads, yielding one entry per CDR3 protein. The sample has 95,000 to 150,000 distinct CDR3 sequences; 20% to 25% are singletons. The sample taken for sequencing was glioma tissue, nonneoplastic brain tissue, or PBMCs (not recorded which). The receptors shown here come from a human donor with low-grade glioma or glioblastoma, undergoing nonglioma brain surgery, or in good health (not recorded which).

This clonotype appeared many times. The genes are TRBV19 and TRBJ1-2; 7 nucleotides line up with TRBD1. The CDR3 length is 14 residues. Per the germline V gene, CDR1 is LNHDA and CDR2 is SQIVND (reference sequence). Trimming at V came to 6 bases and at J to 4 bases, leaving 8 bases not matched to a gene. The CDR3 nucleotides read TGTGCCAGTAGATACACCGGGACAGCCTATGGCTACACCTTC. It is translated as CASRYTGTAYGYTF.

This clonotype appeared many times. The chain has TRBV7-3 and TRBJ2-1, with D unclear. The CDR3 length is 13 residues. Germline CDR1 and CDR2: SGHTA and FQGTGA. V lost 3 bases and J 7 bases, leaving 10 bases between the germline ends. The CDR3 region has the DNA TGTGCCAGCAGCTTCGGTGTAGAGAATGAGCAGTTCTTC. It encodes CASSFGVENEQFF.

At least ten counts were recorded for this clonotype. Here the CDR3 DNA reads TGTGCCAGCACCGTCGCGGGGTCCCGATACGAGCAGTACTTC. Protein: CASTVAGSRYEQYF. The chain links TRBV12-3 or TRBV12-4 to TRBJ2-7, with D possibly TRBD2 on 6 matching bases. V lost 7 bases to trimming and J lost 4 bases, with 17 bases between them. The CDR3 contains 14 residues.

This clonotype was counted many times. CDR3 nucleotide sequence: TGTGCCAGCAGACGGACTAGCGGGAGCGGAGATACGCAGTATTTT. Translated: CASRRTSGSGDTQYF. The rearrangement links TRBV6-1 to TRBJ2-3; the match to TRBD2 covers 13 bases. The CDR3 spans 15 residues. CDR1 is MNHNS, CDR2 SASEGT, per germline. J gave up 5 bases and V 6 bases, and 5 bases lay outside the gene matches.

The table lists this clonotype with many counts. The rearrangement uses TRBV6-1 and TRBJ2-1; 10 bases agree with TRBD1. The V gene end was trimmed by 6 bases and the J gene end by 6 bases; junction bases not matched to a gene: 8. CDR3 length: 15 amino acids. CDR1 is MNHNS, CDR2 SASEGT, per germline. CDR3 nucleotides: TGTGCCAGCAGCGAGTGGGACAGGGGTAGCAATGAGCAGTTCTTC. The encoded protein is CASSEWDRGSNEQFF.

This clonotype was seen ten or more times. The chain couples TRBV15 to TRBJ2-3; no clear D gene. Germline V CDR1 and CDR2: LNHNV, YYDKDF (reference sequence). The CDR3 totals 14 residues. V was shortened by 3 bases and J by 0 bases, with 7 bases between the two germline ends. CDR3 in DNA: TGTGCCACCAGCAGGGCTTACAGCACAGATACGCAGTATTTT. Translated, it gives CATSRAYSTDTQYF.

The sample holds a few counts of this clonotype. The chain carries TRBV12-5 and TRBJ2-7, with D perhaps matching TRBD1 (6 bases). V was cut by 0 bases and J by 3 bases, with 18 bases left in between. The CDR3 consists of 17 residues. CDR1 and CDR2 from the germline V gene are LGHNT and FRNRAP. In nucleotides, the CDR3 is TGTGCTAGTGGTTTGGTAACCTTTCCGGTACAGGGCTACGAGCAGTACTTC. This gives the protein CASGLVTFPVQGYEQYF.

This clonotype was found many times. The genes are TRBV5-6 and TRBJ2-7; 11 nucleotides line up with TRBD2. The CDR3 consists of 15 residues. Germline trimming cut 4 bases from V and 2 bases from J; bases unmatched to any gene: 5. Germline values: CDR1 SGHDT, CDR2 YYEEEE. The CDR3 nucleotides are TGTGCCAGCAGCGCTAGACTAGCGGGAACCTACGAGCAGTACTTC. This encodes CASSARLAGTYEQYF. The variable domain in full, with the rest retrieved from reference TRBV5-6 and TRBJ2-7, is DAGVTQSPTHLIKTRGQQVTLRCSPKSGHDTVSWYQQALGQGPQFIFQYYEEEERQRGNFPDRFSGHQFPNYSSELNVNALLLGDSALYLCASSARLAGTYEQYFGPGTRLTVT.

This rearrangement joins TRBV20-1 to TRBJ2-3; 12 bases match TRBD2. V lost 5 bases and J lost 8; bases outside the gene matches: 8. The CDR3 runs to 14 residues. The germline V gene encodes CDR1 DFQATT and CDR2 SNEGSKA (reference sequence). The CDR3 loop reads CSASSGRAYGTQYF. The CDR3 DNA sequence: TGCAGTGCTTCTAGCGGGAGGGCCTATGGTACGCAGTATTTT.

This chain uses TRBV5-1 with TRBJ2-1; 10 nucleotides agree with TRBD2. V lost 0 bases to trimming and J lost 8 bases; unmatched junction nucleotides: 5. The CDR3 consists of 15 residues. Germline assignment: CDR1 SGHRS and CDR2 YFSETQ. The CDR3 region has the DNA TGCGCCAGCAGCTTGGCTAGCGGGAGTGCCTATGAGCAGTTCTTC. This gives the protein CASSLASGSAYEQFF.

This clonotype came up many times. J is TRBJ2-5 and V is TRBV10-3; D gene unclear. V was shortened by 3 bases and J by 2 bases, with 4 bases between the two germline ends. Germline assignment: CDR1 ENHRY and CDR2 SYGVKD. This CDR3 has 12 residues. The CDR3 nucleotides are TGTGCCATCAGTGACTTGCAAGAGACCCAGTACTTC. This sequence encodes CAISDLQETQYF.

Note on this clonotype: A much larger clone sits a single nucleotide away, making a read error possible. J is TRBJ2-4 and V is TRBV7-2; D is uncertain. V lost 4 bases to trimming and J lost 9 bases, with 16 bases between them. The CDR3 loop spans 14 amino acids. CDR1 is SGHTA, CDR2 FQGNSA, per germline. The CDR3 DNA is TGTGCCAGCAGCTCCACGCGGAGAGCAACCATTCAGTACTTC. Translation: CASSSTRRATIQYF.

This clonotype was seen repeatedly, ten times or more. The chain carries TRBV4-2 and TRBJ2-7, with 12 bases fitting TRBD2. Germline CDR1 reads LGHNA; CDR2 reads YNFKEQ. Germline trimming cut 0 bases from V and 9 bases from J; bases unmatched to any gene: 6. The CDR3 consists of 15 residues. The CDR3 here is CASSQDQTSGGWQYF. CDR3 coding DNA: TGTGCCAGCAGCCAAGACCAGACTAGCGGGGGATGGCAGTACTTC.

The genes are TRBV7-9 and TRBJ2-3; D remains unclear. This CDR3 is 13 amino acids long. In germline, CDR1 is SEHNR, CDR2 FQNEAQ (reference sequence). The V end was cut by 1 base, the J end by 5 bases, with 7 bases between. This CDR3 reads CASSLVAKDTQYF. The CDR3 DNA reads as TGTGCCAGCAGCTTAGTCGCAAAAGATACGCAGTATTTT.

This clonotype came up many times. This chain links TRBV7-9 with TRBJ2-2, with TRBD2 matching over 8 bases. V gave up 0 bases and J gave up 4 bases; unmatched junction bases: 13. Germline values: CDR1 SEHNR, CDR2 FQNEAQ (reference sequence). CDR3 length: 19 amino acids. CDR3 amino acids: CASSLAAGRVGSSTGELFF. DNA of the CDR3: TGTGCCAGCAGCTTAGCAGCCGGGAGGGTTGGTTCGAGCACCGGGGAGCTGTTTTTT.

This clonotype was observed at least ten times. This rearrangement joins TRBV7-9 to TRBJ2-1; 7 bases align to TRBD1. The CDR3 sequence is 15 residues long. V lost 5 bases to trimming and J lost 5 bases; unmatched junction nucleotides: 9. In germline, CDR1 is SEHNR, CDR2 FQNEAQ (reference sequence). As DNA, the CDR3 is TGTGCCAGCAGCCAAAACAGGGGCAGGGACAATGAGCAGTTCTTC. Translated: CASSQNRGRDNEQFF.

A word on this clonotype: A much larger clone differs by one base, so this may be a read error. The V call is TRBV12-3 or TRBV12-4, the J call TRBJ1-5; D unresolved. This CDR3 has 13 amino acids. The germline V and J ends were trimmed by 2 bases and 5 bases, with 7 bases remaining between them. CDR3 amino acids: CASSLNQDQPQHF. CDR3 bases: TGTGCCAGCAGTTTAAACCAAGATCAGCCCCAGCATTTT.

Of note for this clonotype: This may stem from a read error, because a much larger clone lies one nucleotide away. CDR3 nucleotide sequence: TGTGCCAGCAGCTTGGGGCCAGTCCAAGAGACCCAGTACTTC. Protein sequence: CASSLGPVQETQYF. The chain carries TRBV7-8 and TRBJ2-5, with D possibly being TRBD1 (5 bases). Germline loops: CDR1 SGHVS, CDR2 FQNEAQ. The V end lost 3 bases, the J end lost 1 base, and 9 bases lay between the germline ends. This CDR3 region has 14 residues.

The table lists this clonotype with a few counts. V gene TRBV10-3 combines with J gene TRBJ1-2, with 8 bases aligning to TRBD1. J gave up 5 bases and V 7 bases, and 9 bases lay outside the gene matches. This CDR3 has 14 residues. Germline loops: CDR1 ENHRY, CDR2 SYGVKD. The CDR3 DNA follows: TGTGCCATCAACCCGGACAGGGCCCCTTATGGCTACACCTTC. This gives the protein CAINPDRAPYGYTF.

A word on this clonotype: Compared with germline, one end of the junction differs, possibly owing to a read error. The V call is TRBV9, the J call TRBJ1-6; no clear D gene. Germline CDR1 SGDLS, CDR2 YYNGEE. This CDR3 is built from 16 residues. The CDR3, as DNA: TGTGCCAGCAGCCCCCACAGAAGCTCCTATAATTCACACCTCCACTTT. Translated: CASSPHRSSYNSHLHF.

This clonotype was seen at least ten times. In nucleotides, the CDR3 is TGTGCCAGCAGCCAATTGGGTGAAAAACTGTTTTTT. Amino acids: CASSQLGEKLFF. This chain links TRBV4-2 with TRBJ1-4; no firm D call. The CDR3 loop spans 12 amino acids. V was trimmed by 2 bases and J by 7 bases, leaving 5 bases between them. The germline V gene has CDR1 LGHNA and CDR2 YNFKEQ.

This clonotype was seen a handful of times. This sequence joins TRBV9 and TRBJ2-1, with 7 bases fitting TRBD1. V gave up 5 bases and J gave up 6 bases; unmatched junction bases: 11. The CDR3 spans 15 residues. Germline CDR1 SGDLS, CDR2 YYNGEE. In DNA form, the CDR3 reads TGTGCCAGCAGTGCCACCGGGACAGCCTTCAATGAGCAGTTCTTC. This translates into CASSATGTAFNEQFF.

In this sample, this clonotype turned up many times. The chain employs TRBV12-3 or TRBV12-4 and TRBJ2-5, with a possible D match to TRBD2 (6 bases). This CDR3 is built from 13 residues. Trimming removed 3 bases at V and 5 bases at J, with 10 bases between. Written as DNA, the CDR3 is TGTGCCAGCAGTTTTCCAGGGACTGAGACCCAGTACTTC. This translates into CASSFPGTETQYF.

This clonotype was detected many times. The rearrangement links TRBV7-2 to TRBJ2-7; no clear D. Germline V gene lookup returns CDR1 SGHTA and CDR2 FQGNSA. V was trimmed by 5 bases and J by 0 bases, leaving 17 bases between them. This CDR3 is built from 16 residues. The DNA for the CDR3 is TGTGCCAGCAGCCCGAGCTTCCGACCAAGCTCCTACGAGCAGTACTTC. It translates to CASSPSFRPSSYEQYF.